This T cell receptor (beta chain) originates from a study of blood T cell repertoires in COVID-19. TCRdb's table, derived via immunoSEQ multiplex PCR, lists solely in-frame clones and lacks some. Of a few hundred thousand clones in the sample, roughly 91% were seen once. This receptor was taken from a man aged 25 to 40 with acute or convalescent COVID-19. The sample consisted of peripheral blood.

The CDR3 DNA reads as TGTGCCAGCAGCTTCTATACCTACGAGCAGTACTTC. Protein: CASSFYTYEQYF. The rearrangement joins TRBV7-9 to TRBJ2-7; D not certain. The CDR3 is made up of 12 amino acids. CDR1 is SEHNR, CDR2 FQNEAQ, per germline (reference sequence). The germline V and J ends were trimmed by 3 bases and 2 bases, with 5 bases remaining between them.